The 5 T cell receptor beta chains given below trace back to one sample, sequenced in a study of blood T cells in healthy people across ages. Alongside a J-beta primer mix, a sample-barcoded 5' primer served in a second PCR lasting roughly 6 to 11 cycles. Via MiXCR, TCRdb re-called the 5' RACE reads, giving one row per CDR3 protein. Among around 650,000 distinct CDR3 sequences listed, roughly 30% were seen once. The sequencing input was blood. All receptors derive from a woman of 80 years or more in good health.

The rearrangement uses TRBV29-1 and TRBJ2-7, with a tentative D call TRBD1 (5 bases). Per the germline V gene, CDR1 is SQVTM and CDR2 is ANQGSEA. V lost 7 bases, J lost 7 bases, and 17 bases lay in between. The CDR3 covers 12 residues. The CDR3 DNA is TGCAGCGGCGGACATGAGAGGTGGGAGCAGTACTTC. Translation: CSGGHERWEQYF.

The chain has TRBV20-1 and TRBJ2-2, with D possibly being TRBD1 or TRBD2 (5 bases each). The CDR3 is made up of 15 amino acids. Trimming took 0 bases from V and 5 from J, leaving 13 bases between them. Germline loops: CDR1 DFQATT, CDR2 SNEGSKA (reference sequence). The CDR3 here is CSARDVGRRTGELFF. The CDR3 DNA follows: TGCAGTGCTAGAGATGTGGGACGTCGAACCGGGGAGCTGTTTTTT.

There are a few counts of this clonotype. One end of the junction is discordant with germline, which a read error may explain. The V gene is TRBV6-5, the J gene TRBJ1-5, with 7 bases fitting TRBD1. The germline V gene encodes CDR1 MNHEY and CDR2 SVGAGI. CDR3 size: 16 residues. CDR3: CTSTPDRGGAGQPQHF. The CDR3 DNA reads TGTACCAGCACCCCCGACAGAGGGGGCGCAGGGCAGCCCCAGCATTTT.

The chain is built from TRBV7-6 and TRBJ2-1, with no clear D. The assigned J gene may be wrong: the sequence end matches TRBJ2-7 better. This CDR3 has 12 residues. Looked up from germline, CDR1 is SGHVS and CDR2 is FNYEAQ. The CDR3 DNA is TGTGCCAGCAGCTTAGCTGACAATGAGCAGTACTTC. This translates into CASSLADNEQYF.

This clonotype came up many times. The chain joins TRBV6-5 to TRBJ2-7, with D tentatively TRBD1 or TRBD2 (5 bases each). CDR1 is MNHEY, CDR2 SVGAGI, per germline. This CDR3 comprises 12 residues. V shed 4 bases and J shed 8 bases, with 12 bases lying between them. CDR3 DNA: TGTGCCAGCAGTTTAGGTCGGGGACAGCAGTACTTC. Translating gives CASSLGRGQQYF.